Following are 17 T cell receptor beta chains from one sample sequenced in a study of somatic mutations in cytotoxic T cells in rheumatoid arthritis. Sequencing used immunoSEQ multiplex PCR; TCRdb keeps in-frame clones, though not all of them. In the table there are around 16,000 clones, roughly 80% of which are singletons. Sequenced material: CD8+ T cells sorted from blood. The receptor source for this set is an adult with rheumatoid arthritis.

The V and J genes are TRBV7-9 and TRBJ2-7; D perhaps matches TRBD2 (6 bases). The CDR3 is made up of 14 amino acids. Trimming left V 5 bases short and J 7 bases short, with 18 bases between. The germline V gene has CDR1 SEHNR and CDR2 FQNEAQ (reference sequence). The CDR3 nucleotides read TGTGCCAGCAGCCACGGGGGTGGCCCCGAGGAGCAGTACTTC. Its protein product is CASSHGGGPEEQYF.

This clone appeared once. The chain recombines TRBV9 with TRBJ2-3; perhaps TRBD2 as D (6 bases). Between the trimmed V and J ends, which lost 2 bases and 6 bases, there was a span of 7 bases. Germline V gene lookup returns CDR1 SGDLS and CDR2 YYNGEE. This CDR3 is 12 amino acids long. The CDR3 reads CASSVLADTQYF. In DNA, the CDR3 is TGTGCCAGCAGCGTTCTAGCGGATACGCAGTATTTT.

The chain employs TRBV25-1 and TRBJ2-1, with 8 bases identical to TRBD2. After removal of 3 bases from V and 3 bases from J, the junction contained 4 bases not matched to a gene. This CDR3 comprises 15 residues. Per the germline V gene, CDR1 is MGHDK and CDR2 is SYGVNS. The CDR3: CASSDTGLDYNEQFF. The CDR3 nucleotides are TGTGCCAGCAGTGATACGGGACTAGACTACAATGAGCAGTTCTTC.

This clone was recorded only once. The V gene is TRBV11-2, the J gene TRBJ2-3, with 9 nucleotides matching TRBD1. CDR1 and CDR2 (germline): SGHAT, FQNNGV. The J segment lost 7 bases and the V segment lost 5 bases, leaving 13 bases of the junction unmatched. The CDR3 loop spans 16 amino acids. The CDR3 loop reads CASSPKTGQGRNTQYF. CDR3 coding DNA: TGTGCCAGCAGCCCTAAGACGGGACAGGGTCGGAATACGCAGTATTTT. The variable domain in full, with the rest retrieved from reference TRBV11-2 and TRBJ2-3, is EAGVAQSPRYKIIEKRQSVAFWCNPISGHATLYWYQQILGQGPKLLIQFQNNGVVDDSQLPKDRFSAERLKGVDSTLKIQPAKLEDSAVYLCASSPKTGQGRNTQYFGPGTRLTVL.

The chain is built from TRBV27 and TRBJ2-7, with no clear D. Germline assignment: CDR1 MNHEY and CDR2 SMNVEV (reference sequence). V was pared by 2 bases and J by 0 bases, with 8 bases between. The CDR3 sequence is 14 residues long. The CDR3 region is CASSLTESSYEQYF. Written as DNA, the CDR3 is TGTGCCAGCAGTTTAACAGAAAGCTCCTACGAGCAGTACTTC.

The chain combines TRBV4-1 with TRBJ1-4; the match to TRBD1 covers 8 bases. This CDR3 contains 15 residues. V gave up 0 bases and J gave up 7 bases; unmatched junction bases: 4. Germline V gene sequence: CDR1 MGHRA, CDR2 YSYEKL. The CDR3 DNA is TGCGCCAGCAGCCAAGACAGGACAGGGAGTGAAAAACTGTTTTTT. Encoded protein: CASSQDRTGSEKLFF.

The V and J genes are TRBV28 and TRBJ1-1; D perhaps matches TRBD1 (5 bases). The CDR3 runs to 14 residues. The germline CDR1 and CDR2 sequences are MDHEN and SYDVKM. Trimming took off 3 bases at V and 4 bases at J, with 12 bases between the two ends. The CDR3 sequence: CASSLSGGGTEAFF. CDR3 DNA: TGTGCCAGCAGTTTGTCTGGGGGGGGCACTGAAGCTTTCTTT.

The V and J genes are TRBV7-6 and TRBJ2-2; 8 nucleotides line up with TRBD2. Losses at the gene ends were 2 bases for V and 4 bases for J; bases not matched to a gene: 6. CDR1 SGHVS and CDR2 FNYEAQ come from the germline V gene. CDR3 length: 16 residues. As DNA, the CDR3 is TGTGCCAGCAGCTTATGGGCTAGCGGGTCCACCGGGGAGCTGTTTTTT. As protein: CASSLWASGSTGELFF.

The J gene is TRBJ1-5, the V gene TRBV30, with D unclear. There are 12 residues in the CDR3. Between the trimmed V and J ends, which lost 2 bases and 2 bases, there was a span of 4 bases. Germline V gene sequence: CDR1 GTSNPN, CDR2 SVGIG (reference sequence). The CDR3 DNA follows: TGTGCCTGGAGTACAGGCAATCAGCCCCAGCATTTT. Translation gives CAWSTGNQPQHF.

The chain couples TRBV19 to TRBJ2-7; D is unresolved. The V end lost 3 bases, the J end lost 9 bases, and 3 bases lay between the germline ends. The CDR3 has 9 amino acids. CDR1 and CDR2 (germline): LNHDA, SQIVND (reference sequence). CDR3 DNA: TGTGCCAGTAGTATTGGGCAGTACGTC. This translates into CASSIGQYV.

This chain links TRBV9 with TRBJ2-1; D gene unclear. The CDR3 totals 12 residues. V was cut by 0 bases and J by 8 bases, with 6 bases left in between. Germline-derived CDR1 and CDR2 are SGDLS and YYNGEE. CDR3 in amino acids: CASSVGVDEQFF. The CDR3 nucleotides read TGTGCCAGCAGCGTAGGAGTCGATGAGCAGTTCTTC. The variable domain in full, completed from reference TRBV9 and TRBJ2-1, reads DSGVTQTPKHLITATGQRVTLRCSPRSGDLSVYWYQQSLDQGLQFLIQYYNGEERAKGNILERFSAQQFPDLHSELNLSSLELGDSALYFCASSVGVDEQFFGPGTRLTVL.

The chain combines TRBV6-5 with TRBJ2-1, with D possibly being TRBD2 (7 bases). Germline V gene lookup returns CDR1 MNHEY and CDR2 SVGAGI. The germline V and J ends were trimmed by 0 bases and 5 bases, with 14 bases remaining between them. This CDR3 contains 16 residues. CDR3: CASSYSNGGLNNEQFF. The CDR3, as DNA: TGTGCCAGCAGTTACTCGAACGGGGGGCTAAACAATGAGCAGTTCTTC.

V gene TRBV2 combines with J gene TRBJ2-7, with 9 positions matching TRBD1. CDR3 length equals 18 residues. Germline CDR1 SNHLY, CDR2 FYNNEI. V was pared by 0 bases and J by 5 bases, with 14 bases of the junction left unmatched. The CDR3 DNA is TGTGCCAGCAGTGAAGCGGATATAGACGGGACAGGGATCGACGAGCAGTACTTC. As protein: CASSEADIDGTGIDEQYF. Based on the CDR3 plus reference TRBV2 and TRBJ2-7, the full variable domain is EPEVTQTPSHQVTQMGQEVILRCVPISNHLYFYWYRQILGQKVEFLVSFYNNEISEKSEIFDDQFSVERPDGSNFTLKIRSTKLEDSAMYFCASSEADIDGTGIDEQYFGPGTRLTVT.

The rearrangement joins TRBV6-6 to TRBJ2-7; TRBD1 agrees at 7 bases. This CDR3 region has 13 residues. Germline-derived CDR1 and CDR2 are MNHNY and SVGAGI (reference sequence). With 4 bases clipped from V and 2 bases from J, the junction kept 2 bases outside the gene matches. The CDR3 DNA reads TGTGCCAGCAGTTGGCAGGGGGCCTACGAGCAGTACGTC. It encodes CASSWQGAYEQYV.

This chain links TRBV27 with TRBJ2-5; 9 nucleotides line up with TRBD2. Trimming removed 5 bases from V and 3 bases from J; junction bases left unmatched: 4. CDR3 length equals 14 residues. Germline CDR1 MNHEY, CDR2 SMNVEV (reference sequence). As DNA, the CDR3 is TGTGCCAGCAGTCCGCGGGGGGGGGAAGAGACCCAGTACTTC. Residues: CASSPRGGEETQYF.

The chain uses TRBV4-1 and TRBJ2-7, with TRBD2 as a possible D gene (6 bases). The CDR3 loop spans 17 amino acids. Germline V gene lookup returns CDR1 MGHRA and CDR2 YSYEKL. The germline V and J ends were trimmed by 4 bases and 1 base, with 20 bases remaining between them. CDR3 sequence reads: CASSLAAIAGKSYEQYF. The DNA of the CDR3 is TGCGCCAGCAGCCTAGCAGCCATTGCGGGAAAATCCTACGAGCAGTACTTC.

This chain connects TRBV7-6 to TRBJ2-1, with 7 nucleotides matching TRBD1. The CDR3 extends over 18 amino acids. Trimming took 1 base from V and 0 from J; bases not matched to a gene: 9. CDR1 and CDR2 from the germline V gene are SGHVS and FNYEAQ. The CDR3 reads CASSLVATGVGSYNEQFF. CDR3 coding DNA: TGTGCCAGCAGCTTAGTTGCCACAGGGGTCGGCTCCTACAATGAGCAGTTCTTC.